Described below is a single T cell receptor beta chain sequence and its context. Germline V gene lookup returns CDR1 SGDLS and CDR2 YYNGEE. V shed 0 bases and J 5 bases; nucleotides not matched to a gene: 7. The CDR3 spans 16 residues. Using immunoSEQ multiplex PCR, the repertoire was profiled, and TCRdb retains in-frame clones only, with some absent. The table lists 100,000 to 150,000 clones, roughly 86% of them singletons. This entry comes from a study of blood T cell repertoires in COVID-19. The specimen was peripheral blood. The receptor comes from a human donor in a cohort sampled during active COVID-19. The chain recombines TRBV9 with TRBJ2-2; 7 bases map to TRBD2. CDR3 region: CASSVGGGEGTGELFF. CDR3 coding DNA: TGTGCCAGCAGCGTAGGGGGAGGGGAAGGGACCGGGGAGCTGTTTTTT.